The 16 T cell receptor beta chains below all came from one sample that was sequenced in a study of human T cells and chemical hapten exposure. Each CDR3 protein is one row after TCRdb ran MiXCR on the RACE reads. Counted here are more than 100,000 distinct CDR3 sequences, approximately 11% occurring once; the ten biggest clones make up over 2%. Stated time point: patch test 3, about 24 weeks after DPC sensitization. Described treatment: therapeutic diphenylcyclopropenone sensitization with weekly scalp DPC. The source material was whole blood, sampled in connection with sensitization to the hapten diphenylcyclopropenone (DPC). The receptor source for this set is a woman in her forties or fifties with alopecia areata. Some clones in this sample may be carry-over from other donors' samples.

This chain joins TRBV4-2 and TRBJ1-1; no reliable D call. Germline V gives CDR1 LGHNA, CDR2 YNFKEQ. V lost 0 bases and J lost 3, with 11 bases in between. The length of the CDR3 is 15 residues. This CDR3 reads CASSQENRGDTEAFF. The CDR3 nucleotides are TGTGCCAGCAGCCAAGAAAATCGAGGTGACACTGAAGCTTTCTTT.

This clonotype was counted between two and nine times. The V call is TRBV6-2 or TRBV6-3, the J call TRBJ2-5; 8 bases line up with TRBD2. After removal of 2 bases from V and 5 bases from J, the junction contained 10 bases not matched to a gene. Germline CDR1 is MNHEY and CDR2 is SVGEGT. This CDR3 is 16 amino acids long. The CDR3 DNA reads TGTGCCAGCAGTTACGGAAAGACTAGCGCTGGGGAGACCCAGTACTTC. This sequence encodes CASSYGKTSAGETQYF.

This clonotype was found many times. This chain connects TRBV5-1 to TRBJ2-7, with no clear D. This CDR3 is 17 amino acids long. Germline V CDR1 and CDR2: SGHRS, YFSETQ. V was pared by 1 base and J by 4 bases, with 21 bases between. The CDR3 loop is CASSLNPGRGLGYEQYF. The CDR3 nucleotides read TGCGCCAGCAGCTTGAACCCGGGTAGAGGTCTTGGATACGAGCAGTACTTC.

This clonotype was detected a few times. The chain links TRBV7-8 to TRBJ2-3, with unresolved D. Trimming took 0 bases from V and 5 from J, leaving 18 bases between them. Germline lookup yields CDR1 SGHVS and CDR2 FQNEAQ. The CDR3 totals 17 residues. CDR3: CASSLAPDPSVGDTQYF. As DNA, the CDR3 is TGTGCCAGCAGCTTAGCACCAGACCCCAGTGTTGGAGATACGCAGTATTTT.

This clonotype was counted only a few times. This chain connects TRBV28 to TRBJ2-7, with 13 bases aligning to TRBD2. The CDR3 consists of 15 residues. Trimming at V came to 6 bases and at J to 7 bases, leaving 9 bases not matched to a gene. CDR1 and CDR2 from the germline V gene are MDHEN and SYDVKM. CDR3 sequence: CASSPGLAGVGEQYF. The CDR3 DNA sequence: TGTGCCAGCAGCCCCGGACTAGCGGGAGTAGGGGAGCAGTACTTC.

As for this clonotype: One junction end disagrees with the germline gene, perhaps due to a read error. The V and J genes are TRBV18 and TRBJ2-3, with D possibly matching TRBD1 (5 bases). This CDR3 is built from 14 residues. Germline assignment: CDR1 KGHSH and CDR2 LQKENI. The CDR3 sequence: CSSSLTGSPDTQYF. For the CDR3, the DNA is TGTTCCAGCTCACTAACAGGTTCCCCAGATACGCAGTATTTT.

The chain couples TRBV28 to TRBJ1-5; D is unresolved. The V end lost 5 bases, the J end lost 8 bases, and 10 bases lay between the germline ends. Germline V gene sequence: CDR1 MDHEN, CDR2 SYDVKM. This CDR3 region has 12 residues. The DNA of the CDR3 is TGTGCCAGCAGTCATGGACCCGAGCCCCAGCATTTT. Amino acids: CASSHGPEPQHF.

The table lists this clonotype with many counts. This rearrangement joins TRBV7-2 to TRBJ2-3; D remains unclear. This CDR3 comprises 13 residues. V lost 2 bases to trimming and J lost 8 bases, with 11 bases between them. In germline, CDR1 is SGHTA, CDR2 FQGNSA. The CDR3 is CASSLSEKGTQYF. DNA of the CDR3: TGTGCCAGCAGCTTAAGCGAAAAGGGTACGCAGTATTTT. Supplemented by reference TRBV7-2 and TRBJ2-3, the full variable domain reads GAGVSQSPSNKVTEKGKDVELRCDPISGHTALYWYRQSLGQGLEFLIYFQGNSAPDKSGLPSDRFSAERTGGSVSTLTIQRTQQEDSAVYLCASSLSEKGTQYFGPGTRLTVL.

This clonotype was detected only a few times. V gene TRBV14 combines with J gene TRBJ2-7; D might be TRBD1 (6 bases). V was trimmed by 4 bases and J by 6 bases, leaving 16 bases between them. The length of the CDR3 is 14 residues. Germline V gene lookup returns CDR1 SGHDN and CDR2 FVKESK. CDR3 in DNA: TGTGCCAGCAGCCCGACCGGGCCGACAGGCGAGCAGTACTTC. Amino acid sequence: CASSPTGPTGEQYF. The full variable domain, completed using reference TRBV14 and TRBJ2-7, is EAGVTQFPSHSVIEKGQTVTLRCDPISGHDNLYWYRRVMGKEIKFLLHFVKESKQDESGMPNNRFLAERTGGTYSTLKVQPAELEDSGVYFCASSPTGPTGEQYFGPGTRLTVT.

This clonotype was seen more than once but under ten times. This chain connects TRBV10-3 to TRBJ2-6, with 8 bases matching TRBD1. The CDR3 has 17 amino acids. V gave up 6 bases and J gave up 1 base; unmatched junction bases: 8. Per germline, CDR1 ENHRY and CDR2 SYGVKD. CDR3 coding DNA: TGTGCCATCAGCGCCGACAGGGGCTTTTCTGGGGCCAACGTCCTGACTTTC. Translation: CAISADRGFSGANVLTF.

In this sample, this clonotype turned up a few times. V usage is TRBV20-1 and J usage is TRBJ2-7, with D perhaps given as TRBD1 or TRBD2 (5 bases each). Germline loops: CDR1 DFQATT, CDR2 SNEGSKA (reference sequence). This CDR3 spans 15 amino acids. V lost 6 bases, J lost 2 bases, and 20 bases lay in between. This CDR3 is CSANNRDRAPYEQYF. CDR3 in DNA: TGCAGTGCCAACAACCGGGACCGAGCACCCTACGAGCAGTACTTC.

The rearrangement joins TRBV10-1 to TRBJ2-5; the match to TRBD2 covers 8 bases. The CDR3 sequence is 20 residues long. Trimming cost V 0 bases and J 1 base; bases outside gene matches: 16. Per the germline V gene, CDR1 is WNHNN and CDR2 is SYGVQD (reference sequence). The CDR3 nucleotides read TGCGCCAGCAGTGAGTCTGGCGGCGCGGGACTAGGGTTTCCCCAAGAGACCCAGTACTTC. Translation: CASSESGGAGLGFPQETQYF.

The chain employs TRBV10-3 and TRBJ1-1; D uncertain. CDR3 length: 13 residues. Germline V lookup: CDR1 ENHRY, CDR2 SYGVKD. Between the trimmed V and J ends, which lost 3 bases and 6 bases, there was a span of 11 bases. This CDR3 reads CAISDTFGSEAFF. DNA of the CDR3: TGTGCCATCAGTGACACGTTCGGGTCTGAAGCTTTCTTT.

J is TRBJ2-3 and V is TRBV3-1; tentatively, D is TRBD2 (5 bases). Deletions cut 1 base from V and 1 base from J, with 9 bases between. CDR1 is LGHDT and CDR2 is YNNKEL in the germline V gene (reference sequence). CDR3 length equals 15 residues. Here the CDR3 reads CASSQVRARTDTQYF. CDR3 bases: TGTGCCAGCAGCCAAGTGCGGGCCCGCACAGATACGCAGTATTTT.

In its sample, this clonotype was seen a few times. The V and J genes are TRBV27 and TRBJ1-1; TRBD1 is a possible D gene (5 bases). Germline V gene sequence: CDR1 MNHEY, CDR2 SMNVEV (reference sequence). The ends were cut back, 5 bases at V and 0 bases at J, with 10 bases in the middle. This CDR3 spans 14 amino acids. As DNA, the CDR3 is TGTGCCAGCAGTCCGAGGGGCTTGAACACTGAAGCTTTCTTT. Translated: CASSPRGLNTEAFF.

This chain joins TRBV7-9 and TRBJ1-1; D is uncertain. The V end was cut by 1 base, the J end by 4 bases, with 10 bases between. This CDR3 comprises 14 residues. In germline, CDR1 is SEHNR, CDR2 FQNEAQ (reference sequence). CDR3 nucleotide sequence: TGTGCCAGCAGCTTAGGTGGGCGGAGCACTGAAGCTTTCTTT. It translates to CASSLGGRSTEAFF.